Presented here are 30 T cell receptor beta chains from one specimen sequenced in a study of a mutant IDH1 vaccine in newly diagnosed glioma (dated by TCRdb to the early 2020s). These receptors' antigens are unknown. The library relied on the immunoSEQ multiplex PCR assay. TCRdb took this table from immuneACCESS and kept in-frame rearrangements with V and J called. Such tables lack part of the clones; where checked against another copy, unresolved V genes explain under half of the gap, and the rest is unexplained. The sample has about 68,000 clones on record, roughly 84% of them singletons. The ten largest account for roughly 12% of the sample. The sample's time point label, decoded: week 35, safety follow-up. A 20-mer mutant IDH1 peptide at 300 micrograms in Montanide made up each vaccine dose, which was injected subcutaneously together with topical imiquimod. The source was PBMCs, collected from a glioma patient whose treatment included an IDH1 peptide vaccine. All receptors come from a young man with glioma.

CDR3 loop: CASSLSTKGQGYGYTF. The DNA of the CDR3 is TGTGCCAGCAGTTTATCTACCAAGGGCCAGGGCTATGGCTACACCTTC. The V gene is TRBV27, the J gene TRBJ1-2, with D possibly being TRBD1 (5 bases). The CDR3 spans 16 residues. Germline V gene sequence: CDR1 MNHEY, CDR2 SMNVEV (reference sequence). V shed 0 bases and J shed 4 bases, with 15 bases lying between them.

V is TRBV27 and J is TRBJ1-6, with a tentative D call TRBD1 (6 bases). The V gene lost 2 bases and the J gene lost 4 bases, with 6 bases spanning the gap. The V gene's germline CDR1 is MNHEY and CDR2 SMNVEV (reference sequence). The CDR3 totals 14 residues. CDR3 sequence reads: CASSLQGYNSPLHF. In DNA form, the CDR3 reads TGTGCCAGCAGTTTACAGGGGTATAATTCACCCCTCCACTTT.

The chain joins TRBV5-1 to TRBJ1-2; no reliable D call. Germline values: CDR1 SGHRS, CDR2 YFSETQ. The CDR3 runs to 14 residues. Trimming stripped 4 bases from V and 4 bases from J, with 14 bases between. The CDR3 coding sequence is TGCGCCAGCAGCCCCCCCTGGCAGTCCTATGGCTACACCTTC. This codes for CASSPPWQSYGYTF.

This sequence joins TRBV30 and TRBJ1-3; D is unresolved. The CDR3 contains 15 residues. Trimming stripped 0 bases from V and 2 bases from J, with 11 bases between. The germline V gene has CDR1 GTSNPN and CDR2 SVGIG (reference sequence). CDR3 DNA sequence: TGTGCCTGGAGTGTTGGTGTTTCTACTGGAAACACCATATATTTT. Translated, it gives CAWSVGVSTGNTIYF. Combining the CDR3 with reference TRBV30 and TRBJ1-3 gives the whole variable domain SQTIHQWPATLVQPVGSPLSLECTVEGTSNPNLYWYRQAAGRGLQLLFYSVGIGQISSEVPQNLSASRPQDRQFILSSKKLLLSDSGFYLCAWSVGVSTGNTIYFGEGSWLTVV.

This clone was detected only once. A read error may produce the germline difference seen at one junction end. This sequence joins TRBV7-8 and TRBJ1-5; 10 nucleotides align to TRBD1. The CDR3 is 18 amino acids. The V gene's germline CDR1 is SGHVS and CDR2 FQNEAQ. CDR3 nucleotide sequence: TGTGTCAGCAGCTCAATCGGGACAGGGGCATCCCACCTTCGCCCCCAGCATTTT. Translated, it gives CVSSSIGTGASHLRPQHF.

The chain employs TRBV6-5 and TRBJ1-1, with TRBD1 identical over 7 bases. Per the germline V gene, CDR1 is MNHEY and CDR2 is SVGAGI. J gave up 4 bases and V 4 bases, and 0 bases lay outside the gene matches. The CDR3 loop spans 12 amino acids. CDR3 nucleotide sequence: TGTGCCAGCAGTTCAGGGGGCACTGAAGCTTTCTTT. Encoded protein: CASSSGGTEAFF.

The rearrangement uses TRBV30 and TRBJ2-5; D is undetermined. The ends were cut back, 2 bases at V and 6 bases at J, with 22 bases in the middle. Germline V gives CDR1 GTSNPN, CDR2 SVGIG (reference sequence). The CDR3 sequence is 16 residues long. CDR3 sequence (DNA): TGTGCCTGGAGTTCCGCTTACCGATCCCCCGGAAAGACCCAGTACTTC. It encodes CAWSSAYRSPGKTQYF.

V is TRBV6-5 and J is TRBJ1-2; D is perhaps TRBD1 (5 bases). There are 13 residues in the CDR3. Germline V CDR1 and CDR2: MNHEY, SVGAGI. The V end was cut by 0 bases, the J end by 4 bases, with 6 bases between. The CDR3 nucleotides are TGTGCCAGCAGTTACTCGGGGACCTATGGCTACACCTTC. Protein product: CASSYSGTYGYTF.

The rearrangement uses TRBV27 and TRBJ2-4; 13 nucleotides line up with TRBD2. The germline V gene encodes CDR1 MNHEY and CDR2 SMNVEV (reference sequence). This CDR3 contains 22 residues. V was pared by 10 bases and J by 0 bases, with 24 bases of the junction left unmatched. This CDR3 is CATPASRGTSGVASLAKNIQYF. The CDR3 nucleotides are TGTGCCACCCCTGCCAGCCGGGGGACTAGCGGGGTGGCCTCACTAGCCAAAAACATTCAGTACTTC.

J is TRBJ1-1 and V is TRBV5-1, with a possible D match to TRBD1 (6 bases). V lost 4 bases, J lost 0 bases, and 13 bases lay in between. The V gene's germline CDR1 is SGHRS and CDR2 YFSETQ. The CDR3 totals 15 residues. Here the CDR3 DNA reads TGCGCCAGCAGCCCCCAAGGACAGATGAACACTGAAGCTTTCTTT. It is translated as CASSPQGQMNTEAFF. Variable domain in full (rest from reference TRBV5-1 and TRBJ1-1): KAGVTQTPRYLIKTRGQQVTLSCSPISGHRSVSWYQQTPGQGLQFLFEYFSETQRNKGNFPGRFSGRQFSNSRSEMNVSTLELGDSALYLCASSPQGQMNTEAFFGQGTRLTVV.

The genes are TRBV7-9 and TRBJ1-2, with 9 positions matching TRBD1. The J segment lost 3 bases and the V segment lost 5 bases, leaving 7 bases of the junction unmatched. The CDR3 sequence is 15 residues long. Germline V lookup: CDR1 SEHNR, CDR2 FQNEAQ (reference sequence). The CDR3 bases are TGTGCCAGCAGCCCCGCCGGGACAGGGCACTATGGCTACACCTTC. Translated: CASSPAGTGHYGYTF. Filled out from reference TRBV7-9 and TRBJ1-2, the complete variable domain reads DTGVSQNPRHKITKRGQNVTFRCDPISEHNRLYWYRQTLGQGPEFLTYFQNEAQLEKSRLLSDRFSAERPKGSFSTLEIQRTEQGDSAMYLCASSPAGTGHYGYTFGSGTRLTVV.

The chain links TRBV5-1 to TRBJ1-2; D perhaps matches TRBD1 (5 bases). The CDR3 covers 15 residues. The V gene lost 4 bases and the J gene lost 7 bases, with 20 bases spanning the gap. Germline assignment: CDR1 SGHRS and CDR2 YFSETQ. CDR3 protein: CASSQSVGEPSGYTF. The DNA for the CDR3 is TGCGCCAGCAGCCAATCGGTAGGGGAACCGTCTGGCTACACCTTC.

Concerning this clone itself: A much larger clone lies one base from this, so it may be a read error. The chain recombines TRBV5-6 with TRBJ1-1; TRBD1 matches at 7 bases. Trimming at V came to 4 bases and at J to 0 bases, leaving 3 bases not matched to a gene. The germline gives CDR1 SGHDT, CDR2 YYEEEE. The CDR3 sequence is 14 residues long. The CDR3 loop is CASSPGQMNTEAFF. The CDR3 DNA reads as TGTGCCAGCAGCCCGGGACAGATGAACACTGAAGCTTTCTTT.

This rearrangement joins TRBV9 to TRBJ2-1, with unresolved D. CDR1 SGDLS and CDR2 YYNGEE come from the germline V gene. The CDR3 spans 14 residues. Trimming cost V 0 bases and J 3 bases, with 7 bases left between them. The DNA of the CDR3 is TGTGCCAGCAGCGTAGCTGGGTACTACAATGAGCAGTTCTTC. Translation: CASSVAGYYNEQFF. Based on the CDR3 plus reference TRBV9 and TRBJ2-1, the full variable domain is DSGVTQTPKHLITATGQRVTLRCSPRSGDLSVYWYQQSLDQGLQFLIQYYNGEERAKGNILERFSAQQFPDLHSELNLSSLELGDSALYFCASSVAGYYNEQFFGPGTRLTVL.

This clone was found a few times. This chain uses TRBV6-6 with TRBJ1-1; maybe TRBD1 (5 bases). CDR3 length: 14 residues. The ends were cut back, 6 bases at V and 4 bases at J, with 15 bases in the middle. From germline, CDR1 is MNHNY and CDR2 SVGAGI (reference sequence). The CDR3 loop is CASSGGRDGTEAFF. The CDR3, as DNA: TGTGCCAGCAGCGGGGGGAGAGACGGCACTGAAGCTTTCTTT.

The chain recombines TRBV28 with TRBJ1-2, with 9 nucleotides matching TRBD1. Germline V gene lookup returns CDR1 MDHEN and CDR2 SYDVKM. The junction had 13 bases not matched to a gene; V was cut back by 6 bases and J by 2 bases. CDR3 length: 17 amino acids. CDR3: CASRISGTGIINYGYTF. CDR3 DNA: TGTGCCAGCAGAATTTCCGGGACAGGGATAATAAACTATGGCTACACCTTC.

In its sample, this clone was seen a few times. CDR3: CASSTRQNTEAFF. CDR3 sequence (DNA): TGTGCCAGCAGCACAAGACAGAACACTGAAGCTTTCTTT. This chain connects TRBV7-2 to TRBJ1-1; D gene uncertain. The germline gives CDR1 SGHTA, CDR2 FQGNSA. Trimming took off 5 bases at V and 1 base at J, with 8 bases between the two ends. CDR3 length equals 13 residues.

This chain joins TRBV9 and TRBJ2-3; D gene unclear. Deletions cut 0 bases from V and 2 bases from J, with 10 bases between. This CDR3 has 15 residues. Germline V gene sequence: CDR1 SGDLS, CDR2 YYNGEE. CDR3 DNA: TGTGCCAGCAGCGTAGAGGCCACCCCCACAGATACGCAGTATTTT. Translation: CASSVEATPTDTQYF.

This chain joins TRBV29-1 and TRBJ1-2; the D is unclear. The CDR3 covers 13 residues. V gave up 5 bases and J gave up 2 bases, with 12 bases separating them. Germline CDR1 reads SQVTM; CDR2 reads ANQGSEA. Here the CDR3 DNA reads TGCAGCGTTTCGAGGGCGGGAAACTATGGCTACACCTTC. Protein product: CSVSRAGNYGYTF.

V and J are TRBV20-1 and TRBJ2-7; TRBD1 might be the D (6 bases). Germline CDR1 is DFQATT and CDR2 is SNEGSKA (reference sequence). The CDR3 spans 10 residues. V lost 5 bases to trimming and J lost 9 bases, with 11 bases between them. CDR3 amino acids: CSAGGGWQYF. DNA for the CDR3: TGCAGTGCTGGGGGCGGATGGCAGTACTTC.

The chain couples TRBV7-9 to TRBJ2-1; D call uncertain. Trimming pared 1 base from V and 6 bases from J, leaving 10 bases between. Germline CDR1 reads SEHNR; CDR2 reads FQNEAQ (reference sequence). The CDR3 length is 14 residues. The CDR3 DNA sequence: TGTGCCAGCAGCTTAGTAGGGCGGAGCAATGAGCAGTTCTTC. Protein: CASSLVGRSNEQFF.

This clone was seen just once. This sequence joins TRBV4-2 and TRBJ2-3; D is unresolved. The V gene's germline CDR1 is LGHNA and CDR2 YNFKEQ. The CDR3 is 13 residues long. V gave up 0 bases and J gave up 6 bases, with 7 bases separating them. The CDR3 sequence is CASSQDHPDTQYF. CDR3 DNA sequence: TGTGCCAGCAGCCAAGATCATCCTGATACGCAGTATTTT.

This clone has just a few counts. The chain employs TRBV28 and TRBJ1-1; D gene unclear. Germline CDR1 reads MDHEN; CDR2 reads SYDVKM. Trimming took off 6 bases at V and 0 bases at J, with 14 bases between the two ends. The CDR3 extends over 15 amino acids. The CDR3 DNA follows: TGTGCCAGCAGATCCGCCCTCTGGGTGAACACTGAAGCTTTCTTT. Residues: CASRSALWVNTEAFF.

The CDR3 bases are TGTGCCAGCATGGGGGAGGGGGGATCCCTCCACTTT. It is translated as CASMGEGGSLHF. This chain links TRBV6-1 with TRBJ1-6, with a tentative D call TRBD1 (6 bases). V lost 7 bases and J 14 bases, leaving 15 bases between the germline ends. There are 12 residues in the CDR3. The germline V gene has CDR1 MNHNS and CDR2 SASEGT.

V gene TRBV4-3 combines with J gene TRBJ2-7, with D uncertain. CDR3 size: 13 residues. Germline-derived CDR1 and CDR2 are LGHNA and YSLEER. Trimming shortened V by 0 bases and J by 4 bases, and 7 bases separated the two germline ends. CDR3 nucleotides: TGCGCCAGCAGCCAAGATGGCACTTACGAGCAGTACTTC. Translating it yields CASSQDGTYEQYF.

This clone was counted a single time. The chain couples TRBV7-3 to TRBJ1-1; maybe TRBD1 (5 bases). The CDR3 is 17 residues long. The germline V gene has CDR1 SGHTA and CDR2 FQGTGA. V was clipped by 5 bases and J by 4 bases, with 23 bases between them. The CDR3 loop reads CASSALRMGGDPTEAFF. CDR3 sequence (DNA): TGTGCCAGCAGCGCCCTAAGGATGGGGGGTGACCCCACTGAAGCTTTCTTT.

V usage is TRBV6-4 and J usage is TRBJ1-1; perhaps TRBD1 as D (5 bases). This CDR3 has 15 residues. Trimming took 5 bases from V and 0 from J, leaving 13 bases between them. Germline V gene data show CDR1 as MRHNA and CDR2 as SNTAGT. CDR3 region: CASSPQPGMNTEAFF. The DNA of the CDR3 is TGTGCCAGCAGTCCCCAGCCAGGGATGAACACTGAAGCTTTCTTT.

CDR3: CASSQTANTGELFF. The CDR3 DNA reads as TGTGCCAGCAGCCAGACAGCGAACACCGGGGAGCTGTTTTTT. V and J are TRBV11-1 and TRBJ2-2; TRBD1 is a possible D gene (5 bases). Germline V gives CDR1 SGHAT, CDR2 FQDESV (reference sequence). Between the trimmed V and J ends, which lost 5 bases and 0 bases, there was a span of 7 bases. This CDR3 is built from 14 residues.

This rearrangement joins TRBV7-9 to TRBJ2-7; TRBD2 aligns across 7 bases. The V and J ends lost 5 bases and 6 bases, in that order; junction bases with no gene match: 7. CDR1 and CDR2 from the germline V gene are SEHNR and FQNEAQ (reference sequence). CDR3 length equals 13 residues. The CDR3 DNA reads TGTGCCAGCAGCCCGGGACTAACGGGCGAGCAGTACTTC. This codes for CASSPGLTGEQYF.

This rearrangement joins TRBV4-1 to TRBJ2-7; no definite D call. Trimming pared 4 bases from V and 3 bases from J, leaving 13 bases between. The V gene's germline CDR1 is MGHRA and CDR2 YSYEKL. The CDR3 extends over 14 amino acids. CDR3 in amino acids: CASSLSGRYYEQYF. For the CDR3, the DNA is TGCGCCAGCAGCCTAAGTGGGCGCTACTACGAGCAGTACTTC.